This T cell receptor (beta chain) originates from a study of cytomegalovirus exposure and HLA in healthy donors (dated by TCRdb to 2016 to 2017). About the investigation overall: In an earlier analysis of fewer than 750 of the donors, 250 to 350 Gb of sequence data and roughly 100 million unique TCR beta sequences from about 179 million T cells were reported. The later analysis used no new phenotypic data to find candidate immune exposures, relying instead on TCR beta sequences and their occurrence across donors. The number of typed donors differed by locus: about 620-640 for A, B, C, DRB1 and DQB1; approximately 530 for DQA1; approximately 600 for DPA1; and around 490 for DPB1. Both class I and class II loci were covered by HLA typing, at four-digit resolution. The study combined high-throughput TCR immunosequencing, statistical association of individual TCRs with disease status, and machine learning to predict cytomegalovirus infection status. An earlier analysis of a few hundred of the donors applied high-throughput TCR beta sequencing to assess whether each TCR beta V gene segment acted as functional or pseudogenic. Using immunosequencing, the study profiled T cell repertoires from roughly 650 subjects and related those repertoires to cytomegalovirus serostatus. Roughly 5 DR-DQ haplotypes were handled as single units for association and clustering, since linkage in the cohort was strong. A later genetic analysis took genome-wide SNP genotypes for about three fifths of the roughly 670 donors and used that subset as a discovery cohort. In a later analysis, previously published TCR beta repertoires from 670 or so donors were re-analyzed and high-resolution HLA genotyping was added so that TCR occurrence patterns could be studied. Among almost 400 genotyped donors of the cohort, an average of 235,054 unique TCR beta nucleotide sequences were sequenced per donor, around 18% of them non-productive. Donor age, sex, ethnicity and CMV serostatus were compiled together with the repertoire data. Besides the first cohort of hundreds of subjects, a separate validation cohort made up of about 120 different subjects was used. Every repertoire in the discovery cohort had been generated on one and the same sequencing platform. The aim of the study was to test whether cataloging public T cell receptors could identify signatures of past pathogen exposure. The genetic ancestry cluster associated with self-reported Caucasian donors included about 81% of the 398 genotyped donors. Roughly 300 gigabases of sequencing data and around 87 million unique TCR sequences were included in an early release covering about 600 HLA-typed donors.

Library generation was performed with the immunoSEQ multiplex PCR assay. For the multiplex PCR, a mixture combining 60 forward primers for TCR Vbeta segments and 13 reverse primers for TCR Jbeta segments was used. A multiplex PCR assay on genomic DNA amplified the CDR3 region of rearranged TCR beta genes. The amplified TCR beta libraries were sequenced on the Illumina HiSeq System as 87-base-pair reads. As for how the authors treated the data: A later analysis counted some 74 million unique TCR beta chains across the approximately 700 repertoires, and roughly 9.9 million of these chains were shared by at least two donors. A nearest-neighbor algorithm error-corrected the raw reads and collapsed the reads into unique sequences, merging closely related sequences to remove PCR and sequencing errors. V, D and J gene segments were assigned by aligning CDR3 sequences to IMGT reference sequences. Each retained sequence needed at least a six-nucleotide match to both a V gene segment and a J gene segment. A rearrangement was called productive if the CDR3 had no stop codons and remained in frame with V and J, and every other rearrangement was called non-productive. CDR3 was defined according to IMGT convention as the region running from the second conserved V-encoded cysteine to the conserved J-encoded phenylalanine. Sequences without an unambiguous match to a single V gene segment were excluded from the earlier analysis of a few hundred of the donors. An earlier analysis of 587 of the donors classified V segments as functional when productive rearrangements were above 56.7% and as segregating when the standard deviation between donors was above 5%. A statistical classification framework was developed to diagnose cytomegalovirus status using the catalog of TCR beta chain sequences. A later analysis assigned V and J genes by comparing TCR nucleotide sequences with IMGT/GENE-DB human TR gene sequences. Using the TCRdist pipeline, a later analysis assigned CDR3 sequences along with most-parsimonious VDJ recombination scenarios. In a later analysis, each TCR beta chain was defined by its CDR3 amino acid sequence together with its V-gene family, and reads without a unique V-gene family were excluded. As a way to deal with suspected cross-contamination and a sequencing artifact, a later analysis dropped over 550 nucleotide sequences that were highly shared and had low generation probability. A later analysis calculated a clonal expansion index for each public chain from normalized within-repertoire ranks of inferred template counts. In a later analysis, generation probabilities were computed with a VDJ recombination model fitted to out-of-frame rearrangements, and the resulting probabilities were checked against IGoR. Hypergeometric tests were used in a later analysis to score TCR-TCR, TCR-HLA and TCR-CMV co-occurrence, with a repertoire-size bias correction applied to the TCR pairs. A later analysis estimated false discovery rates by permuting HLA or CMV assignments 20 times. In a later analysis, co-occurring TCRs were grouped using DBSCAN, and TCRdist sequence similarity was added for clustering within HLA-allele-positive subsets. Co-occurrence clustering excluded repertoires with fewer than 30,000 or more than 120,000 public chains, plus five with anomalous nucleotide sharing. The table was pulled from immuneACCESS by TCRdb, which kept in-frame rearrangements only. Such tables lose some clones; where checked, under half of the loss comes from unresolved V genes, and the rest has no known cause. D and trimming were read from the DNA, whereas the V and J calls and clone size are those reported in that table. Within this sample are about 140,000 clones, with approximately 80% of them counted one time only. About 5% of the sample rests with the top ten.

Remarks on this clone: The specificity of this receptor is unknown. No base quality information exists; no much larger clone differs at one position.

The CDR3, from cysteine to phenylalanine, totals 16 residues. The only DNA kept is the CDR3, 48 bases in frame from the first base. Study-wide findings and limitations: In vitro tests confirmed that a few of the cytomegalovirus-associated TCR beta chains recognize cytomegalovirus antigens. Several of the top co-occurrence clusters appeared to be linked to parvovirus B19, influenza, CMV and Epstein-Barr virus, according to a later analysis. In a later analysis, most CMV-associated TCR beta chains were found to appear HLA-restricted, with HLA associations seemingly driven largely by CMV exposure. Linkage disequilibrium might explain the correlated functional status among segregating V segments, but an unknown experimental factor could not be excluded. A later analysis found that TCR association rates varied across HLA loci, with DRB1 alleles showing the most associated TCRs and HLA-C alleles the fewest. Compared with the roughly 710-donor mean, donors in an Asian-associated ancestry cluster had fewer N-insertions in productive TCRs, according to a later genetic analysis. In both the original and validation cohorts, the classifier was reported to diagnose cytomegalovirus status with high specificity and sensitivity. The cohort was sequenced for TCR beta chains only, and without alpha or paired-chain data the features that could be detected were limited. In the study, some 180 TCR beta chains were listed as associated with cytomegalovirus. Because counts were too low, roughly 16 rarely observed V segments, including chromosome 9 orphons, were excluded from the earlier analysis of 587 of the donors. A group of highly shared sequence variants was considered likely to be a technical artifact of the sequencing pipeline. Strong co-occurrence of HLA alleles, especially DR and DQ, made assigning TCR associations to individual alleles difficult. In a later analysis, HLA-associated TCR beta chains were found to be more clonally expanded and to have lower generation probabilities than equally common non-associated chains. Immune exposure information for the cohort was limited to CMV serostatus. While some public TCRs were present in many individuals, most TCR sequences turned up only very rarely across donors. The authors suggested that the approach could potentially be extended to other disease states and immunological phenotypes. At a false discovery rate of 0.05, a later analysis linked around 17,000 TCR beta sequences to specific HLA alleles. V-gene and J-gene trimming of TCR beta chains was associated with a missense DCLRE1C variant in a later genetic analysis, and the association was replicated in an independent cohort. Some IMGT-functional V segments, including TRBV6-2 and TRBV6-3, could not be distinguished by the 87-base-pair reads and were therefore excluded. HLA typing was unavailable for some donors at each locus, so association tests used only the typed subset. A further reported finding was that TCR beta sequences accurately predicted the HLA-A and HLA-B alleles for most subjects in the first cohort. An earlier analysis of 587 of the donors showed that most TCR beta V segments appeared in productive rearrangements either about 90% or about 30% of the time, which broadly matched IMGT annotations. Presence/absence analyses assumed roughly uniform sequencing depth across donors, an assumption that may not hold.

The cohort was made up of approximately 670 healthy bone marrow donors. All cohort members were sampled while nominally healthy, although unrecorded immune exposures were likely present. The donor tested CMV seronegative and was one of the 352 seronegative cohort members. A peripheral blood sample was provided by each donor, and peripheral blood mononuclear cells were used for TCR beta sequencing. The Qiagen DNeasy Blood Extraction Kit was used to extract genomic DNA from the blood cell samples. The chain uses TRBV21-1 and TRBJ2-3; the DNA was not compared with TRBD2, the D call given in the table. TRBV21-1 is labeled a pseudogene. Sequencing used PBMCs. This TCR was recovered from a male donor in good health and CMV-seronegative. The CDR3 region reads CASSNRTSGATDTQYF. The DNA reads TGTGCCAGCAGCAACCGGACTAGCGGGGCCACAGATACGCAGTATTTT.